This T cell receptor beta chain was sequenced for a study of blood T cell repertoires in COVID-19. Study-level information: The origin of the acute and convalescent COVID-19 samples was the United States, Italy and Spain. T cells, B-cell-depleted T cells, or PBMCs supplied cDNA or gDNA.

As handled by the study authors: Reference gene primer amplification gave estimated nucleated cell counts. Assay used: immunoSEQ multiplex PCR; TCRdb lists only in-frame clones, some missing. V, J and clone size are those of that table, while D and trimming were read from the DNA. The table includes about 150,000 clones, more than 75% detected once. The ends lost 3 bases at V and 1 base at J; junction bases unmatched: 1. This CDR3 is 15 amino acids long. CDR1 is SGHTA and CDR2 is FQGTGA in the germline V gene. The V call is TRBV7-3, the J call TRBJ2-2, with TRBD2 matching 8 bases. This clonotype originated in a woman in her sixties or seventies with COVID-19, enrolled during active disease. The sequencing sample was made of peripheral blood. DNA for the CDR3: TGTGCCAGCAGCTTTAGCGGGGTGAACACCGGGGAGCTGTTTTTT. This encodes CASSFSGVNTGELFF.